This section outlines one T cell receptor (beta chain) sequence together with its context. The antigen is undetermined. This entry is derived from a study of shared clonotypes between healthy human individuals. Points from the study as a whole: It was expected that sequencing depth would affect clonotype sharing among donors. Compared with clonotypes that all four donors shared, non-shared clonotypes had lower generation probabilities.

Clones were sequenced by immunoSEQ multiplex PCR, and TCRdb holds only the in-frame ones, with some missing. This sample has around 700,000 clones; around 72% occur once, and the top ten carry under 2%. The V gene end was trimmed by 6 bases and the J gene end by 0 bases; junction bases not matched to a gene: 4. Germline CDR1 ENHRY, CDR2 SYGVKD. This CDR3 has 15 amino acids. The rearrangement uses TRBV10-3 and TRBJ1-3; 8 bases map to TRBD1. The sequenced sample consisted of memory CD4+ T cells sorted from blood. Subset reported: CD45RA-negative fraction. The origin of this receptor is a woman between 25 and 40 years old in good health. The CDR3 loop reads CAIRDRDSSGNTIYF. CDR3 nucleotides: TGTGCCATCAGGGACAGGGACAGCTCTGGAAACACCATATATTTT.